This entry describes one T cell receptor (beta chain). The antigen it binds to is not known. Base qualities are not recorded, but no much larger clone differs from it by a single base. This record belongs to a study of T-cell memory formation after mild COVID-19 (dated by TCRdb to the early 2020s). For the study in its entirety: Most TCR sequence clusters were specific to one of the two donors. In two donors, T-cell clones that expanded and contracted after mild COVID-19 were followed by sequencing TCRalpha and TCRbeta repertoires longitudinally. The cohort was made up of two young adult volunteers, one female and one male, who were previously healthy. Paper-wide results and their limitations: From day 15 to 85, contracting clones showed balanced CD4/CD8 phenotypes, whereas a second wave of clones that expanded from day 15 to 37 leaned towards CD4+. Contracting CD4+ clones were located mainly in the CM and EM memory subsets, whereas CD8+ clones were found to be enriched in EMRA. SARS-CoV-2 specificity of the second-wave clones peaking on day 37 was not confirmed. The detection of some responding clones in pre-infection memory suggests that pre-existing cross-reactive memory T cells joined the SARS-CoV-2 response. The study covered only a couple of mild cases, and larger cohorts including severe cases with pre-infection samples were considered necessary.

Taken from the germline V gene (reference sequence), the CDR1 and CDR2 loops are DFQATT and SNEGSKA. The cysteine opens and the phenylalanine closes a CDR3 of 12 amino acids. The entry retains the CDR3 DNA only, 36 bases that are in frame from base 1. Between the V and J ends, shortened by 5 bases and 5 bases respectively, the junction contains 9 bases. TCRdb names Illumina NovaSeq 6000 as the instrument used. Using 5'RACE with constant-segment primers, TCRalpha and TCRbeta cDNA libraries were constructed, with sample barcodes and unique molecular identifiers added in the process. Trizol reagent was used to extract RNA from every sample. Library amplification was performed in two PCR steps, and a second sample barcode and Illumina TruSeq adapters were introduced in the second step. The libraries were sequenced on an Illumina NovaSeq using 2 x 150 bp paired-end reads. Per the original workflow: With migec v1.2.7, reads were demultiplexed and then collapsed into UMI-guided consensus sequences. Using mixcr v2.1.11, the UMI consensuses were aligned to TRA and TRB V and J templates and assembled into clonotypes. A clonotype was counted as expanded or contracted only if both edgeR and NoisET called the change significant, with noise models trained on biological replicates. edgeR calls used a false discovery rate-adjusted p below 0.01 and a log2 fold-change threshold of 1. As an exploratory analysis of dynamics, PCA with hierarchical clustering was applied to max-normalized trajectories of the 1000 most abundant clonotypes. Separately sequenced CD4+ and CD8+ repertoires were used to assign a CD4 or CD8 phenotype to each responding clone. Using fastp trimming at Q25 and MiXCR clonotype assembly, TCRdb reanalyzed the public sequencing data and kept in-frame beta chains. CDR3 protein sequences are deduplicated, and each keeps its most common genes and DNA. The V and J calls shown here were made by TCRdb, not taken from the authors' results. This sample is represented by about 170,000 distinct CDR3 sequences; 13% of them were singletons. The biggest ten clones account for approximately 3.3% of the sample.

Ficoll-Paque density gradient centrifugation was the method used to isolate PBMCs. The chain is assembled from TRBV20-1 and TRBJ2-2, with no confident D gene call. This receptor was obtained from a man between 18 and 29 years old who had mild COVID-19 (a few samples of this study predate the infection). The sample titles of this study are shuffled in the database, so cell type and time point are left out; the donor was told from shared clones. The sequenced sample was PBMCs or a T cell subset sorted from them (not recorded which). The base sequence is TGCAGTGCTCCGACACTTACCGGGGAGCTGTTTTTT. The translation is CSAPTLTGELFF.